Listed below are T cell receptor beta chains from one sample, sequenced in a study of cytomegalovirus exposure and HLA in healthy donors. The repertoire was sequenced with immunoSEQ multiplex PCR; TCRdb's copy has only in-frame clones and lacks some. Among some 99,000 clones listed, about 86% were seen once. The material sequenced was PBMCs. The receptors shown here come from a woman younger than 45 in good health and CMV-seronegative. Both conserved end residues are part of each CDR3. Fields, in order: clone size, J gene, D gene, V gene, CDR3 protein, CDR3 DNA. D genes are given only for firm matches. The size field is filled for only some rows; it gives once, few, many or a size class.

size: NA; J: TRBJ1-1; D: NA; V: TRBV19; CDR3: CASSIGGSGREDTEAFF; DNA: TGTGCCAGTAGTATTGGTGGCAGTGGCAGGGAAGACACTGAAGCTTTCTTT
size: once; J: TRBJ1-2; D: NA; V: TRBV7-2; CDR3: CASSLASQGNGYTF; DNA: TGTGCCAGCAGCTTAGCGTCCCAGGGTAATGGCTACACCTTC
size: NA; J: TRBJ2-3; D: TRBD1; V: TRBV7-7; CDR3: CASSPGTGSTDTQYF; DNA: TGTGCTAGCAGCCCCGGGACAGGATCCACAGATACGCAGTATTTT
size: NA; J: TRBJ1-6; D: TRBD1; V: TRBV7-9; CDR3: CASSLDPPGTGGSPLHF; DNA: TGTGCCAGCAGCTTAGACCCCCCCGGGACAGGTGGTTCACCCCTCCACTTT
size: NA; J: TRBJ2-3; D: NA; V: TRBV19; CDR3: CASSIPGLPLTHTQYF; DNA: TGTGCCAGTAGTATCCCGGGACTCCCTCTCACTCATACGCAGTATTTT
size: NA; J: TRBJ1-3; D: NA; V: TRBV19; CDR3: CASSIDRDSGNTIYF; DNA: TGTGCCAGTAGTATAGATCGGGACTCTGGAAACACCATATATTTT
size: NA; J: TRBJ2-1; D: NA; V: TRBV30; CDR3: CAWSPTTRLASPYGDEQFF; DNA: TGTGCCTGGAGTCCAACGACGAGGCTAGCGTCACCCTACGGGGATGAGCAGTTCTTC
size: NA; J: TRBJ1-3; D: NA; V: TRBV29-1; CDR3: CSAEASLQGSTIYF; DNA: TGCAGCGCTGAGGCATCCTTACAGGGAAGCACCATATATTTT
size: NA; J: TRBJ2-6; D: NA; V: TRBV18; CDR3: CASSPRDNSGANVLTF; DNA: TGTGCCAGCTCACCTCGGGACAACTCTGGGGCCAACGTCCTGACTTTC
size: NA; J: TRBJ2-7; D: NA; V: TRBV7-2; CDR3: CASSLRRTTVYEQYF; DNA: TGTGCCAGCAGCTTAAGGAGGACTACCGTATACGAGCAGTACTTC
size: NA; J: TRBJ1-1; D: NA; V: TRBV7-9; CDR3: CASSHRVTNTEAFF; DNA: TGTGCCAGCAGCCACAGGGTAACGAACACTGAAGCTTTCTTT
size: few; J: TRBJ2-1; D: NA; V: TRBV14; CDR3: CASSQDAGRTYNEQFF; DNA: TGTGCCAGCAGCCAAGATGCGGGACGAACCTACAATGAGCAGTTCTTC